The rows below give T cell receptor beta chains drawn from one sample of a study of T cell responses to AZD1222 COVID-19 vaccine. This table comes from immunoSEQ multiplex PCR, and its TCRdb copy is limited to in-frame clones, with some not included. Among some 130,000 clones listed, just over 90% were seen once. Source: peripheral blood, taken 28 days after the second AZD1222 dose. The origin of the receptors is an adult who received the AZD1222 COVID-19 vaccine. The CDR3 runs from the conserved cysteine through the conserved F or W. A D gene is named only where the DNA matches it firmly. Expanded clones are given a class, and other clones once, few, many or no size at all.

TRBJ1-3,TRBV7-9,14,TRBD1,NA,TGTGCCAGCAGCCCCGGGACAGCTGGAAACACCATATATTTT,CASSPGTAGNTIYF
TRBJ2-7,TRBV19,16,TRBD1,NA,TGTGCCAGTACGCCCAGTTTTGGGACAGGGAACTACGAGCAGTACTTC,CASTPSFGTGNYEQYF
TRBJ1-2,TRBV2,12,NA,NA,TGTGCCAGCAGTTGGGCAGATTATGGCTACACCTTC,CASSWADYGYTF
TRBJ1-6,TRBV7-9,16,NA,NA,TGTGCCAGCACCCAACGGGGGCAGGCCTATAATTCACCCCTCCACTTT,CASTQRGQAYNSPLHF
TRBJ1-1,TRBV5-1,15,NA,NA,TGCGCCAGCAGCTTGGGCCATGGGGTAGGCACTGAAGCTTTCTTT,CASSLGHGVGTEAFF
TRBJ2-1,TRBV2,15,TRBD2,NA,TGTGCCAGCAGTCTTAGCGGGGGACCCTACAATGAGCAGTTCTTC,CASSLSGGPYNEQFF
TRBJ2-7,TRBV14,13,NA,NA,TGTGCCAGCAGCCAAGGACTACTCTACGAGCAGTACTTC,CASSQGLLYEQYF
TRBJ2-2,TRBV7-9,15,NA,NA,TGTGCCAGCAGCTTAGAACCCCCGAACACCGGGGAGCTGTTTTTT,CASSLEPPNTGELFF
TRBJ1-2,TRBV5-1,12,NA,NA,TGCGCCAGCAGCTTGGAATCCGCTGGCTACACCTTC,CASSLESAGYTF
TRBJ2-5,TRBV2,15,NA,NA,TGTGCCAGCAGTGAGTGGGACACAAAGGCGGAGACCCAGTACTTC,CASSEWDTKAETQYF
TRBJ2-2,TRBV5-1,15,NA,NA,TGCGCCAGCAGCTCGGTGATCTGGAAGACCGGGGAGCTGTTTTTT,CASSSVIWKTGELFF
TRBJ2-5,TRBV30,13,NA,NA,TGTGCCTGGAGTGTAATGGACCAAGAGACCCAGTACTTC,CAWSVMDQETQYF
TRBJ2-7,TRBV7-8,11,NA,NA,TGTGCCAGCAGCCCGGGGTACGAGCAGTACTTC,CASSPGYEQYF
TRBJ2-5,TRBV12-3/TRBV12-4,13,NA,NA,TGTGCCAGCAGTTTAGTGGACTTAACGACCCAGTACTTC,CASSLVDLTTQYF
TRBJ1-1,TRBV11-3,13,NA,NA,TGTGCCAGCGGCCGGGAGCGGGGAACTGAAGCTTTCTTT,CASGRERGTEAFF
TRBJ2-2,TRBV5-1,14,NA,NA,TGTGCCAGCAGTCGGGGTCCAGGGGCCGGGGAGCTGTTTTTT,CASSRGPGAGELFF
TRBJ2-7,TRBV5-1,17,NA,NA,TGCGCCAGCAGCGACCCCACAGGGGCAGGGAGGACCTACGAGCAGTACTTC,CASSDPTGAGRTYEQYF
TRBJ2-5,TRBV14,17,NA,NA,TGTGCCAGCAGCCAAGATCTCGCGTGGACGTGGCAAGAGACCCAGTACTTC,CASSQDLAWTWQETQYF
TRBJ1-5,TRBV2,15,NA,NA,TGTGCCAGCAGTGAAATACCGCATAGCAATCAGCCCCAGCATTTT,CASSEIPHSNQPQHF
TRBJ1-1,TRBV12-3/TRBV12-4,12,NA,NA,TGTGCCAGCAGTTTAAGTAACACTGAAGCTTTCTTT,CASSLSNTEAFF
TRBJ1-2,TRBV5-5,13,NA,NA,TGTGCCAGCAGCTTGACGACAGTCTATGGCTACACCTTC,CASSLTTVYGYTF
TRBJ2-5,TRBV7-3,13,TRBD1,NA,TGTGCCAGCAGCCGGGGACAGGAAGAGACCCAGTACTTC,CASSRGQEETQYF
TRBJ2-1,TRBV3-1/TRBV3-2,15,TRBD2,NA,TGTGCCAGCAGCCAAGTCGGGGGGTCAATCGATGAGCAGTTCTTC,CASSQVGGSIDEQFF
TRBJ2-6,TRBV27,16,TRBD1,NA,TGTGCCAGCAGTTTGTTGACAGGGGTCGGGGCCAACGTCCTGACTTTC,CASSLLTGVGANVLTF
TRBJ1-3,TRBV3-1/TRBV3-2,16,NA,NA,TGTGCCAGCAGCCAAGTACGGCCGGTCTCTGGAAACACCATATATTTT,CASSQVRPVSGNTIYF
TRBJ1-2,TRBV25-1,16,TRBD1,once,TGTGCCAGCAGTGCGTCGGACAGGGGGCGTTACTATGGCTACACCTTC,CASSASDRGRYYGYTF
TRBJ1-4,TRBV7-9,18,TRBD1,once,TGTGCCAGCAGCGCCCGGGACAGGTCAACGGGAACTAATGAAAAACTGTTTTTT,CASSARDRSTGTNEKLFF
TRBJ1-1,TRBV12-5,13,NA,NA,TGTGCTAGTGGTTTGGTACATGTCACTGAAGCTTTCTTT,CASGLVHVTEAFF
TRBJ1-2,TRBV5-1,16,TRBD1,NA,TGCGCCAGCAGCTTGGGAACGGGACAGGTTGTGTATGGCTACACCTTC,CASSLGTGQVVYGYTF
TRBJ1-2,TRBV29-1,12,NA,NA,TGCAGCGTTGAACCGGATAACTATGGCTACACCTTC,CSVEPDNYGYTF
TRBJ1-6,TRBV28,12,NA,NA,TGTGCCAGCAGCCCAGGACTCCGACCCCTCCACTTT,CASSPGLRPLHF
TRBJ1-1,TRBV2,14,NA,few,TGTGCCGGCAGTGGCTTCGATCGGTACACTGAAGCTTTCTTT,CAGSGFDRYTEAFF
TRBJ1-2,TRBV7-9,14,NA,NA,TGTGCCAGCAGCTCAGGGGCAGCGAACTATGGCTACACCTTC,CASSSGAANYGYTF
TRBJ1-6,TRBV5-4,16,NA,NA,TGTGCCAGCAGCTTGGAGGGGGGCGCCTATAATTCACCCCTCCACTTT,CASSLEGGAYNSPLHF
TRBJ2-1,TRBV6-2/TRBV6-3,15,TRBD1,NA,TGTGCCAGCAGTTACTCCTTTTTAGGACAGGTTGGGAAGTTCTTC,CASSYSFLGQVGKFF
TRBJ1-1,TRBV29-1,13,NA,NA,TGCAGCGTTGATTTGATGTCTAACACTGAAGCTTTCTTT,CSVDLMSNTEAFF
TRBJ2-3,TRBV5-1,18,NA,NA,TGCGCCAGCAGCTTGGTGCTCCGGGGGGCGCGGAGCACAGATACGCAGTATTTT,CASSLVLRGARSTDTQYF
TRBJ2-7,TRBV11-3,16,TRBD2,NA,TGTGCCAGCAGCCTTACCGGGACTAGCGGTGAATACGAGCAGTACTTC,CASSLTGTSGEYEQYF
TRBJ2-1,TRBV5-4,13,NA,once,TGTGCCAGCAGCGTTACCCAAGGGGATGAGCAGTTCTTC,CASSVTQGDEQFF
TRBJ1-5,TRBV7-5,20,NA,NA,TGTGCCAGAAGCTTAGCGAGAGGACAGGGGGGAAATGAGAGCAATCAGCCCCAGCATTTT,CARSLARGQGGNESNQPQHF
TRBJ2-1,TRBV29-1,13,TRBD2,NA,TGCAGCGGTCCTAGCGGGGAGGGTGATGAGCAGTTCTTC,CSGPSGEGDEQFF
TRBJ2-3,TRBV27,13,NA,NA,TGTGCCAGCAGCTTCCGACAGACAGATACGCAGTATTTT,CASSFRQTDTQYF
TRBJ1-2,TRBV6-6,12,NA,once,TGTGCCAGCAGTTACTTTAGGGATGGCTACACCTTC,CASSYFRDGYTF
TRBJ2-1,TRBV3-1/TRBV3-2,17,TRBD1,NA,TGTGCCAGCAGCTCTCGGACAGGAACACCTACCTACAATGAGCAGTTCTTC,CASSSRTGTPTYNEQFF
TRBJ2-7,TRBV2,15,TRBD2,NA,TGTGCCAGCAAGGGGACTAGCGGGAGTACCTACGAGCAGTACTTC,CASKGTSGSTYEQYF
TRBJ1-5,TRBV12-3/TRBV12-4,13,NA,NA,TGTGCCAGCAGTAGACAGGAAAATCAGCCCCAGCATTTT,CASSRQENQPQHF
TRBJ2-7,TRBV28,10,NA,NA,TGTGCCAGCAGTTCCACGTGGCAGTACTTC,CASSSTWQYF
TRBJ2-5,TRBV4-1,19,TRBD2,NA,TGCGCCAGCAGCCAGGCGTGGACTAGCGGGAGTCGTCGTAAAGAGACCCAGTACTTC,CASSQAWTSGSRRKETQYF
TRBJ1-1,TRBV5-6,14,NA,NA,TGTGCCAGCAGCTGGGATACAGGGAACACTGAAGCTTTCTTT,CASSWDTGNTEAFF
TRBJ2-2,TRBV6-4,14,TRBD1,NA,TGTGCCAGTCGGACAGGGGAGGTGACCGGGGAGCTGTTTTTT,CASRTGEVTGELFF